The clone carrying this TCR beta chain has a handful of counts. The antigen remains unidentified. V lost 4 bases, J lost 0 bases, and 10 bases lay in between. Looked up from germline, CDR1 is LGHDT and CDR2 is YNNKEL (reference sequence). The CDR3 covers 16 residues. This record comes from a study of T cells after yellow fever vaccination. Findings and limits, study-wide: The study re-detected most primary-vaccination clones after the booster (about 95% CD4, almost 90% CD8).

Universal primer sites and UMIs were introduced during 5'RACE template-switching synthesis of TCR cDNA. From the 5' RACE reads, TCRdb called clonotypes with MiXCR, one entry per CDR3 protein. The sample comprises about 580,000 distinct CDR3 sequences, roughly 17% of which are singletons, and around 15% rests with the top ten. The chain recombines TRBV3-1 with TRBJ2-6, with D unresolved. This receptor was taken from a man in his late teens or twenties who received the YFV17D yellow fever vaccine. Source: PBMCs, taken 5 days after the first yellow fever vaccination. The CDR3 sequence is CASSPRPISGANVLTF. The CDR3 region has the DNA TGTGCCAGCAGCCCCCGACCTATCTCTGGGGCCAACGTCCTGACTTTC. The full variable domain, completed using reference TRBV3-1 and TRBJ2-6, is DTAVSQTPKYLVTQMGNDKSIKCEQNLGHDTMYWYKQDSKKFLKIMFSYNNKELIINETVPNRFSPKSPDKAHLNLHINSLELGDSAVYFCASSPRPISGANVLTFGAGSRLTVL.